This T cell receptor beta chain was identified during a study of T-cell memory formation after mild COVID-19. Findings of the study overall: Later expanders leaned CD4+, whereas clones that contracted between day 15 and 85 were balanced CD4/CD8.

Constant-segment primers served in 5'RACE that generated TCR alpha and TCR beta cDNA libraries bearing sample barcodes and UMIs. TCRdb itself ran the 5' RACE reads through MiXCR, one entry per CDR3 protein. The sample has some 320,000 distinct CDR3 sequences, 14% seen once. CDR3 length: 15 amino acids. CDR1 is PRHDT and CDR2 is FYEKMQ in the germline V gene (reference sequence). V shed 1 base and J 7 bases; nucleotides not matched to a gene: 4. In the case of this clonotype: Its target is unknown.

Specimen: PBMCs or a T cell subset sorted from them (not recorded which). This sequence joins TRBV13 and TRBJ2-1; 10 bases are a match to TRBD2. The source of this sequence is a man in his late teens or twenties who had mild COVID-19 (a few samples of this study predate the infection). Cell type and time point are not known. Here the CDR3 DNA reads TGTGCCAGCAGCTTAGTAGCGGGGGGTCGGAATGAGCAGTTCTTC. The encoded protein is CASSLVAGGRNEQFF.